This T cell receptor (beta chain) was recovered during a study of blood T cell repertoires in COVID-19. The data were produced by immunoSEQ multiplex PCR, yet TCRdb's version contains in-frame clones alone and is incomplete. Among fewer than 45,000 clones listed, approximately 80% were seen once. Germline V CDR1 and CDR2: MNHEY, SVGEGT. The CDR3 has 17 amino acids. V lost 6 bases, J lost 4 bases, and 11 bases stayed unmatched. Sequenced input: peripheral blood. The TCR was taken from a human donor in a cohort sampled during active COVID-19. The rearrangement joins TRBV6-2 or TRBV6-3 to TRBJ2-5; 13 bases map to TRBD2. The CDR3 region has the DNA TGTGCCAGCAGCCGAAGTCCACTAGCGGGAGGGGGAGAGACCCAGTACTTC. It specifies CASSRSPLAGGGETQYF.